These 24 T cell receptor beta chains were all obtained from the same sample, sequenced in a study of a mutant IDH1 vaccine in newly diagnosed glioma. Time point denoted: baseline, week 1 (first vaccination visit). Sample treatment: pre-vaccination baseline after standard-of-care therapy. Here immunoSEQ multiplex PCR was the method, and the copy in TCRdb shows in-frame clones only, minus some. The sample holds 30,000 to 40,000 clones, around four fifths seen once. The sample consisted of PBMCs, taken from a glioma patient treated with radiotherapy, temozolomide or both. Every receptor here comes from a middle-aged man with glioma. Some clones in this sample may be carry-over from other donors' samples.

The DNA for the CDR3 is TGTGCCAGCAGTACCTCAGGGAGGGAGCTACAAGAGACCCAGTACTTC. It translates to CASSTSGRELQETQYF. The chain links TRBV6-6 to TRBJ2-5; TRBD2 agrees at 7 bases. Germline CDR1 MNHNY, CDR2 SVGAGI (reference sequence). V dropped 5 bases and J dropped 2; count of bases not matched to a gene: 11. The CDR3 is made up of 16 amino acids.

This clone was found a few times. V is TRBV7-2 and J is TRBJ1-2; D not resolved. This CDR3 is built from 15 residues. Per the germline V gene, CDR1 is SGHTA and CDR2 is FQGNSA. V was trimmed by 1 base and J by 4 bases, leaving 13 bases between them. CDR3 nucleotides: TGTGCCAGCAGCTTAGTTCCAGGAGAGCTCTATGGCTACACCTTC. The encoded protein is CASSLVPGELYGYTF.

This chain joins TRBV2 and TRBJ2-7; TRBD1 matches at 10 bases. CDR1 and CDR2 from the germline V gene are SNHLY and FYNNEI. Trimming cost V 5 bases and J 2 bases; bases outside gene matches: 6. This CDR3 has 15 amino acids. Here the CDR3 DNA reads TGTGCCAGCAGTTCGGGACAGGGGTTAACCTACGAGCAGTACTTC. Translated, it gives CASSSGQGLTYEQYF.

In DNA form, the CDR3 reads TGTGCCAGTAGCCCGGGGGGGACAGGGGGCTCCTACGAGCAGTACTTC. This encodes CASSPGGTGGSYEQYF. The chain employs TRBV19 and TRBJ2-7; 11 positions match TRBD1. Germline loops: CDR1 LNHDA, CDR2 SQIVND (reference sequence). V dropped 6 bases and J dropped 0; count of bases not matched to a gene: 7. This CDR3 is built from 16 residues. The full variable domain, completed using reference TRBV19 and TRBJ2-7, is DGGITQSPKYLFRKEGQNVTLSCEQNLNHDAMYWYRQDPGQGLRLIYYSQIVNDFQKGDIAEGYSVSREKKESFPLTVTSAQKNPTAFYLCASSPGGTGGSYEQYFGPGTRLTVT.

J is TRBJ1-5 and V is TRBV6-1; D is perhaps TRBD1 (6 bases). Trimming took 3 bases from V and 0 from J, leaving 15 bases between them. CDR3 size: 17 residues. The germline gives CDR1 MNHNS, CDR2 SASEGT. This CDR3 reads CASSDPRGPYSNQPQHF. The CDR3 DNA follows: TGTGCCAGCAGTGACCCCAGGGGACCCTATAGCAATCAGCCCCAGCATTTT.

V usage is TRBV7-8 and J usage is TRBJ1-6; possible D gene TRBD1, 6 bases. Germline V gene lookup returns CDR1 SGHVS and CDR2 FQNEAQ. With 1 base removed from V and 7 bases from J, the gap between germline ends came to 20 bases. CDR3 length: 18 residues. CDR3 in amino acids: CASSLGPGEGAVNSPLHF. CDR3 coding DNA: TGTGCCAGCAGCTTAGGTCCAGGGGAAGGGGCAGTGAATTCACCCCTCCACTTT.

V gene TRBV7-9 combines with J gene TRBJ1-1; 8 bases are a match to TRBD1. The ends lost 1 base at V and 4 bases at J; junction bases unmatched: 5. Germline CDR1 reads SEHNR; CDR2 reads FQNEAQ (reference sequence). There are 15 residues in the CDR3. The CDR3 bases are TGTGCCAGCAGCTTAGGAGGACAGGGCTCCACTGAAGCTTTCTTT. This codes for CASSLGGQGSTEAFF. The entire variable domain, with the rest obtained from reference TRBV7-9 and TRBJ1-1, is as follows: DTGVSQNPRHKITKRGQNVTFRCDPISEHNRLYWYRQTLGQGPEFLTYFQNEAQLEKSRLLSDRFSAERPKGSFSTLEIQRTEQGDSAMYLCASSLGGQGSTEAFFGQGTRLTVV.

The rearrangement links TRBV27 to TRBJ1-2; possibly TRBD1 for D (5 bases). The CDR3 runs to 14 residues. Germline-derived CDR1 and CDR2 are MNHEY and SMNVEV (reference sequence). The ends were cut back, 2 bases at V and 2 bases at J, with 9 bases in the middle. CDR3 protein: CASSLSPGNYGYTF. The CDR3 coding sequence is TGTGCCAGCAGTTTAAGTCCAGGGAACTATGGCTACACCTTC.

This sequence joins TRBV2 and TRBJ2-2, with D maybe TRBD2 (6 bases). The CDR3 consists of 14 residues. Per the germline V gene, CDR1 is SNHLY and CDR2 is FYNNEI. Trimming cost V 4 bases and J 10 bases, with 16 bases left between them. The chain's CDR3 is CASSGEPGRQELFF. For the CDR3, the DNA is TGTGCCAGCAGTGGAGAGCCAGGGAGGCAGGAGCTGTTTTTT.

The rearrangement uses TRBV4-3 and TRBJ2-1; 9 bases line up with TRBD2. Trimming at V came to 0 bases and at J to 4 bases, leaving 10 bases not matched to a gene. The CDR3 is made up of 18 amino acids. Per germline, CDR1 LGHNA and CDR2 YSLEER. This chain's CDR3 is CASSQDPAGGLFYNEQFF. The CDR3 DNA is TGCGCCAGCAGCCAAGACCCAGCGGGGGGTCTTTTTTACAATGAGCAGTTCTTC.

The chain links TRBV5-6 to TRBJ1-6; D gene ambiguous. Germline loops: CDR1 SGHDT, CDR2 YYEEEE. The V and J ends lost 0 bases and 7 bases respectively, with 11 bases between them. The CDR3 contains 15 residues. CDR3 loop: CASSLGRRENSPLHF. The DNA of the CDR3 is TGTGCCAGCAGCTTGGGACGGAGGGAGAATTCACCCCTCCACTTT.

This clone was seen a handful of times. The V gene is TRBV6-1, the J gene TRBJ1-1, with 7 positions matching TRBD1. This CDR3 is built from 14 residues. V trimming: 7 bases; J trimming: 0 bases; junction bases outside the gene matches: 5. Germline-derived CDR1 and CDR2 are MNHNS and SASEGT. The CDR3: CASIDRALNTEAFF. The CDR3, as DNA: TGTGCCAGCATCGACAGGGCCCTGAACACTGAAGCTTTCTTT.

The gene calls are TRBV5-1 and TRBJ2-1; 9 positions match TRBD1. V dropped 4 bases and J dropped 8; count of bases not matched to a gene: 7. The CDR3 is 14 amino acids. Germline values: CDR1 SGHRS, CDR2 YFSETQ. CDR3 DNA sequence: TGCGCCAGCAGCCTACAGGGGGCGCCCTATGAGCAGTTCTTC. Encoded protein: CASSLQGAPYEQFF.

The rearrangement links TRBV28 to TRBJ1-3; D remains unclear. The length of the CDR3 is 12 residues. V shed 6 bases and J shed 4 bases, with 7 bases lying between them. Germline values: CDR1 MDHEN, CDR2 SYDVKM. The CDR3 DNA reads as TGTGCCAGCAGCTCCCCGGGAAACACCATATATTTT. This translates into CASSSPGNTIYF.

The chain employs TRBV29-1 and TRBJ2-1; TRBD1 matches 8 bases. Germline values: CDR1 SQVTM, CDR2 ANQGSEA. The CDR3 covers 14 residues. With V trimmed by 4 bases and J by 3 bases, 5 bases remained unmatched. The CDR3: CSVADRAFYNEQFF. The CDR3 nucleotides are TGCAGCGTTGCGGACAGGGCCTTCTACAATGAGCAGTTCTTC.

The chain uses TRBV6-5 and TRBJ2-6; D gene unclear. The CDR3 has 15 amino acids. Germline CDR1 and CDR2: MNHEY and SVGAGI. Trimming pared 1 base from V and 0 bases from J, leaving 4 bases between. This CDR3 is CASSYWNSGANVLTF. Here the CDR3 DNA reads TGTGCCAGCAGTTACTGGAACTCTGGGGCCAACGTCCTGACTTTC.

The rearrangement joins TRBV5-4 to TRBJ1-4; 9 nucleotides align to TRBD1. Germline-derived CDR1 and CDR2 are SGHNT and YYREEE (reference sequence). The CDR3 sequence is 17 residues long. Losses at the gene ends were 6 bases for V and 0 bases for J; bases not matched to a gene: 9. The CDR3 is CASTQDRGQTTNEKLFF. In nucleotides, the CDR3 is TGTGCCAGCACCCAGGACAGGGGACAAACAACTAATGAAAAACTGTTTTTT.

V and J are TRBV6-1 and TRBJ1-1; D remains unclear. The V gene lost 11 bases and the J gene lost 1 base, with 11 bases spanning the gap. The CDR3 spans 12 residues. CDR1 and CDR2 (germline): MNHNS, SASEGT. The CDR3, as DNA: TGTGCCCATTTCCGGAGGAACACTGAAGCTTTCTTT. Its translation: CAHFRRNTEAFF.

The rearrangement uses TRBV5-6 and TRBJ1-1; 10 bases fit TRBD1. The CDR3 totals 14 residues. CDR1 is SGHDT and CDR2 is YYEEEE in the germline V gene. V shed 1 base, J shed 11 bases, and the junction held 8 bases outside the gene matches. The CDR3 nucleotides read TGTGCCAGCAGCTTGCCAGACAGGGGGCGTACGGCTTTCTTT. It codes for CASSLPDRGRTAFF.

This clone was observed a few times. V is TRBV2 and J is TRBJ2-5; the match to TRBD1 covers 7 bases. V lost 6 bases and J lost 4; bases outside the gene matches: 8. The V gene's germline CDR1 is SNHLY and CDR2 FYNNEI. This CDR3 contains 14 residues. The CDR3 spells CASRETGHTETQYF. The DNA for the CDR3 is TGTGCCAGCAGGGAGACAGGGCATACAGAGACCCAGTACTTC. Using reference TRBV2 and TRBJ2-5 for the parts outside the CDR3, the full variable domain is EPEVTQTPSHQVTQMGQEVILRCVPISNHLYFYWYRQILGQKVEFLVSFYNNEISEKSEIFDDQFSVERPDGSNFTLKIRSTKLEDSAMYFCASRETGHTETQYFGPGTRLLVL.

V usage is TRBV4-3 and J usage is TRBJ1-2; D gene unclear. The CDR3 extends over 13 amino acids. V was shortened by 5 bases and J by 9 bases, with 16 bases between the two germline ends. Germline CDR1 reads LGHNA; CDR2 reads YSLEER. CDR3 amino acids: CASSVELGHRYTF. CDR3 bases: TGCGCCAGCAGCGTAGAACTGGGCCATCGCTACACCTTC.

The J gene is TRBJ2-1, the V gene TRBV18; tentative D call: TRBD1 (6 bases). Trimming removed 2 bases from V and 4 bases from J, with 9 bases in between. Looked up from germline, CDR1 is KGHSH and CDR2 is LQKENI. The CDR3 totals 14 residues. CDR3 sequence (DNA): TGTGCCAGCTCACCATGGACAGCTTACAATGAGCAGTTCTTC. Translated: CASSPWTAYNEQFF.

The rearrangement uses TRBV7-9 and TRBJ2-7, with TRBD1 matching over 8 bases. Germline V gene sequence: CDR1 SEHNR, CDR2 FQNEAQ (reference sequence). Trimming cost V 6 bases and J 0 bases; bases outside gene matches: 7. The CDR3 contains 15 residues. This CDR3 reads CASRVGTGNSYEQYF. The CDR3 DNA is TGTGCCAGCAGAGTTGGGACAGGAAACTCCTACGAGCAGTACTTC.

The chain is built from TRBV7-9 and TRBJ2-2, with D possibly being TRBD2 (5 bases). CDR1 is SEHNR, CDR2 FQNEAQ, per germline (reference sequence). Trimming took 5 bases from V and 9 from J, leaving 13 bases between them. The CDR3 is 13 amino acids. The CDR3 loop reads CASSDGNRRELFF. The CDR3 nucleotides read TGTGCCAGCAGCGACGGGAATCGCAGGGAGCTGTTTTTT.